Listed below are T cell receptor beta chains from one sample, sequenced in a study of cytomegalovirus exposure and HLA in healthy donors. Measured with immunoSEQ multiplex PCR; TCRdb has only the in-frame clones, and not every one. The sample includes about 170,000 clones, approximately 81% of them seen just once. The sample consisted of PBMCs. The receptors originated from a man under 40 in good health and CMV-seropositive. Each CDR3 is given with its conserved first and last residue. The D gene is left open where the match is weak. Part of the rows lack a size; the others show once, few, many or a class for expanded clones.

>TRBD1|-|TRBJ1-6|TRBV11-3
TGTGCCAGCAGCCCCCGACAGGGAACCTATAATTCACCCCTCCACTTT
CASSPRQGTYNSPLHF
>-|once|TRBJ1-4|TRBV19
TGTGCCAGTCAAATGGCGGGCATTGGTAATGAAAAACTGTTTTTT
CASQMAGIGNEKLFF
>-|-|TRBJ1-4|TRBV2
TGTGCCAGCAGTGAGACCGGGGGTGGTGAAAAACTGTTTTTT
CASSETGGGEKLFF
>-|-|TRBJ1-4|TRBV5-1
TGCGCCAGTCGAGATGACAGCAATAATGAAAAACTGTTTTTT
CASRDDSNNEKLFF
>-|-|TRBJ2-3|TRBV7-6
TGTGCCAGCAGCTTAGCCCACCAACTAAGCACAGATACGCAGTATTTT
CASSLAHQLSTDTQYF
>TRBD1|-|TRBJ1-5|TRBV6-5
TGTGCCAGCAGACCCGACAGGGGACCCTATCAGCCCCAGCATTTT
CASRPDRGPYQPQHF
>-|-|TRBJ2-3|TRBV5-1
TGCGCCAGCTATAGCGGTTCAAGCACAGATACGCAGTATTTT
CASYSGSSTDTQYF
>-|-|TRBJ2-2|TRBV28
TGTGCCAGCAGCCTCCTCACTAGATCGAACACCGGGGAGCTGTTTTTT
CASSLLTRSNTGELFF
>-|-|TRBJ2-7|TRBV29-1
TGCAGCGTTGGCTATGGGCAGAACTACGAGCAGTACTTC
CSVGYGQNYEQYF
>-|few|TRBJ2-1|TRBV7-2
TGTGCCAGCAGCTTAGGGAGGGCCGCCTACAATGAGCAGTTCTTC
CASSLGRAAYNEQFF
>-|-|TRBJ2-2|TRBV7-2
TGTGCCAGCAGCTTACGCAGGGGAGACACCGGGGAGCTGTTTTTT
CASSLRRGDTGELFF
>-|-|TRBJ2-3|TRBV19
TGTGCCAGCGGAACAGGGTTTGACGGTACGCAGTATTTT
CASGTGFDGTQYF
>-|once|TRBJ2-2|TRBV5-1
TGCGCCAGCAGCATACAGGGAAACACCGGGGAGCTGTTTTTT
CASSIQGNTGELFF
>TRBD1|-|TRBJ1-2|TRBV18
TGTGCCAGCTCACCCAAACAGGGGCTCTCGGTCTATGGCTACACCTTC
CASSPKQGLSVYGYTF
>TRBD1|-|TRBJ2-5|TRBV6-5
TGTGCCAGCATGAGGACAGGGGGCTGGGAGACCCAGTACTTC
CASMRTGGWETQYF
>TRBD2|-|TRBJ2-3|TRBV9
TGTGCCAGCAGCGATAGCGGGAGAACAGATACGCAGTATTTT
CASSDSGRTDTQYF
>TRBD2|-|TRBJ2-3|TRBV7-9
TGTGCCAGCAGCTCACCTAGCGGGAGGGGCAGGAGCACAGATACGCAGTATTTT
CASSSPSGRGRSTDTQYF
>-|-|TRBJ2-1|TRBV5-1
TGCGCCAGCAGCCGGGCGGGGGCGGTACAAAGCTCCTACAATGAGCAGTTCTTC
CASSRAGAVQSSYNEQFF
>-|-|TRBJ1-3|TRBV7-9
TGTTCCAGCAGCTCCAGCTTCTGGGGACACTCTGGAAACACCATATATTTT
CSSSSSFWGHSGNTIYF
>-|-|TRBJ2-5|TRBV14
TGTGCCAGCAGCCCGGTGCTCCGGGAGACCCAGTACTTC
CASSPVLRETQYF
>-|few|TRBJ1-1|TRBV6-1
TGTGCCACTGAGGTGCCCCGGAACACTGAAGCTTTCTTT
CATEVPRNTEAFF
>-|-|TRBJ2-1|TRBV27
TGTGCCAGCAGTTTATCCAGGTCGGGAGAGCAGTTCTTC
CASSLSRSGEQFF
>TRBD1|-|TRBJ2-2|TRBV7-2
TGTGCCAGCAGCCCACAGGGGGCGGTCCCCGGGGAGCTGTTTTTT
CASSPQGAVPGELFF
>-|-|TRBJ2-7|TRBV6-1
TGTGCCAGTAAGGCTACAGGGTTTTTCGACGAGCAGTACTTC
CASKATGFFDEQYF
>TRBD2|-|TRBJ2-3|TRBV4-1
TGCGCCAGCAGCCAAGCGGAGCCTTGGGCTAGCGGGGGCTCAGATACGCAGTATTTT
CASSQAEPWASGGSDTQYF
>-|-|TRBJ2-1|TRBV6-1
TGTGCCAGCATTCTAGGATCCTACAATGAGCAATTCTTC
CASILGSYNEQFF
>TRBD2|-|TRBJ2-7|TRBV4-2
TGTGCCAGCAGCCCCCGGACTAGCGGGAACTACGAGCAGTACTTC
CASSPRTSGNYEQYF
>TRBD1|-|TRBJ1-5|TRBV27
TGTGCCAGCAGAAGGACAGGGGGCAATCAGCCCCAGCATTTT
CASRRTGGNQPQHF
>-|-|TRBJ1-5|TRBV4-2
TGTGCCAGCAGCCAAGAAAGATGGGGCTCCAGCAATCAGCCCCAGCATTTT
CASSQERWGSSNQPQHF
>-|-|TRBJ2-3|TRBV18
TGTGCCAGCTCACCAACAGGGCCTGGGGATACGCAGTATTTT
CASSPTGPGDTQYF